Below are 19 T cell receptor beta chains sequenced from a single sample in a study of vaccination effects on CD4 cells after COVID-19. Before any sequencing was done, the ViraFEST assay used viral peptide pools to expand antigen-specific CD4+ T cells. It was after 10 days of culture that CD4+ T cells were isolated. Participants received two doses of either the BNT162b2 or mRNA-1273 vaccine. Their target antigens are unknown. The assay was immunoSEQ multiplex PCR, and TCRdb's table has in-frame clones only and misses some. The sample records approximately 30,000 clones, roughly 80% being singletons. Source: CD4+ T cells from PBMCs cultured with HCoV-NL63 spike peptides, taken after COVID-19 vaccination. The receptors originated from a human donor who received a COVID-19 vaccine.

The chain carries TRBV5-1 and TRBJ2-7; D is perhaps TRBD2 (5 bases). CDR1 and CDR2 (germline): SGHRS, YFSETQ. The V and J ends lost 1 base and 2 bases respectively, with 10 bases between them. The CDR3 extends over 14 amino acids. CDR3 in DNA: TGCGCCAGCAGCTTGAGACTATTTCCCTACGAGCAGTACTTC. Amino acids: CASSLRLFPYEQYF.

V and J are TRBV19 and TRBJ1-1; D might be TRBD1 (5 bases). Per germline, CDR1 LNHDA and CDR2 SQIVND (reference sequence). This CDR3 is built from 15 residues. V shed 5 bases and J shed 2 bases, with 15 bases lying between them. CDR3 protein: CASSGGTGRNTEAFF. As DNA, the CDR3 is TGTGCCAGTAGTGGGGGGACGGGGCGAAACACTGAAGCTTTCTTT.

This chain links TRBV5-1 with TRBJ1-2; TRBD1 aligns across 7 bases. The V gene's germline CDR1 is SGHRS and CDR2 YFSETQ. V dropped 0 bases and J dropped 1; count of bases not matched to a gene: 3. CDR3 size: 15 residues. The CDR3 region is CASSLEGGDNYGYTF. CDR3 in DNA: TGCGCCAGCAGCTTGGAAGGGGGCGATAACTATGGCTACACCTTC.

The chain uses TRBV5-1 and TRBJ1-1; D may be TRBD1 (6 bases). The CDR3 is 13 amino acids. V lost 8 bases and J lost 8, with 19 bases in between. Germline V gives CDR1 SGHRS, CDR2 YFSETQ. This CDR3 is CASMVGTQQEAFF. The CDR3 nucleotides read TGCGCCAGTATGGTAGGGACACAGCAGGAAGCTTTCTTT. Drawing the rest from reference TRBV5-1 and TRBJ1-1, the complete variable domain is KAGVTQTPRYLIKTRGQQVTLSCSPISGHRSVSWYQQTPGQGLQFLFEYFSETQRNKGNFPGRFSGRQFSNSRSEMNVSTLELGDSALYLCASMVGTQQEAFFGQGTRLTVV.

This clone showed up just a few times. The chain employs TRBV3-1 (or the pseudogene TRBV3-2) and TRBJ2-3; 8 nucleotides align to TRBD2. V lost 4 bases, J lost 4 bases, and 4 bases stayed unmatched. This CDR3 comprises 14 residues. CDR1 LGHDT and CDR2 YNNKEL come from the germline V gene (reference sequence). The CDR3 DNA is TGTGCCAGCAGCCCCGGGACTAGATCAGATACGCAGTATTTT. The encoded protein is CASSPGTRSDTQYF.

The CDR3 sequence: CASSEGSSIYEQYF. The CDR3, as DNA: TGTGCCAGCAGTGAAGGCAGTTCAATCTACGAGCAGTACTTC. The chain carries TRBV6-1 and TRBJ2-7; D not resolved. The V end lost 1 base, the J end lost 3 bases, and 10 bases lay between the germline ends. The length of the CDR3 is 14 residues. Per the germline V gene, CDR1 is MNHNS and CDR2 is SASEGT.

The chain combines TRBV3-1 (or the pseudogene TRBV3-2) with TRBJ1-2, with D possibly being TRBD1 (5 bases). Germline values: CDR1 LGHDT, CDR2 YNNKEL (reference sequence). The ends were cut back, 0 bases at V and 8 bases at J, with 16 bases in the middle. The CDR3 consists of 15 residues. CDR3 sequence: CASSQDYRGSLGYTF. CDR3 nucleotides: TGTGCCAGCAGCCAAGATTATCGGGGGAGCCTCGGCTACACCTTC.

This clone came up a few times. The V call is TRBV5-5, the J call TRBJ2-7, with a weak D call TRBD1 (6 bases). Trimming took off 3 bases at V and 7 bases at J, with 20 bases between the two ends. The V gene's germline CDR1 is SGHKS and CDR2 YYEKEE (reference sequence). This CDR3 has 15 residues. The CDR3 bases are TGTGCCAGCAGCTCGCTGACAGGACAACCGAGGGAGCAGTACTTC. It specifies CASSSLTGQPREQYF.

This sequence joins TRBV5-8 and TRBJ2-5; D may match TRBD1 or TRBD2 (7 bases each). The germline V and J ends were trimmed by 2 bases and 5 bases, with 16 bases remaining between them. This CDR3 is 15 amino acids long. The germline V gene has CDR1 SGHTS and CDR2 YDEGEE. The CDR3 DNA is TGTGCCAGCAGCTTACAGGGGAGGGCATGGGAGACCCAGTACTTC. It yields the protein CASSLQGRAWETQYF.

The genes are TRBV30 and TRBJ2-5; D is uncertain. The V gene's germline CDR1 is GTSNPN and CDR2 SVGIG (reference sequence). The length of the CDR3 is 12 residues. V was pared by 2 bases and J by 4 bases, with 8 bases between. CDR3 amino acids: CAWSPPAETQYF. The CDR3 coding sequence is TGTGCCTGGAGTCCTCCCGCAGAGACCCAGTACTTC. Based on the CDR3 plus reference TRBV30 and TRBJ2-5, the full variable domain is SQTIHQWPATLVQPVGSPLSLECTVEGTSNPNLYWYRQAAGRGLQLLFYSVGIGQISSEVPQNLSASRPQDRQFILSSKKLLLSDSGFYLCAWSPPAETQYFGPGTRLLVL.

The chain links TRBV19 to TRBJ1-2; D gene unclear. The CDR3 has 13 residues. V gave up 6 bases and J gave up 0 bases, with 8 bases separating them. Germline values: CDR1 LNHDA, CDR2 SQIVND (reference sequence). In DNA form, the CDR3 reads TGTGCCAGTAGCAGGCCCCCTAACTATGGCTACACCTTC. Its protein is CASSRPPNYGYTF. Full variable domain (outside the CDR3, taken from reference TRBV19 and TRBJ1-2): DGGITQSPKYLFRKEGQNVTLSCEQNLNHDAMYWYRQDPGQGLRLIYYSQIVNDFQKGDIAEGYSVSREKKESFPLTVTSAQKNPTAFYLCASSRPPNYGYTFGSGTRLTVV.

The V gene is TRBV4-1, the J gene TRBJ1-1; 10 bases are a match to TRBD1. V was pared by 4 bases and J by 2 bases, with 7 bases of the junction left unmatched. CDR3 length: 16 amino acids. Germline V gives CDR1 MGHRA, CDR2 YSYEKL. The CDR3 DNA sequence: TGCGCCAGCAGCCCTCCGGACAGGGGGACCAACACTGAAGCTTTCTTT. This encodes CASSPPDRGTNTEAFF.

The V call is TRBV7-6, the J call TRBJ2-7; possibly TRBD1 or TRBD2 for D (5 bases each). Trimming took 4 bases from V and 7 from J, leaving 11 bases between them. The CDR3 has 12 residues. The germline gives CDR1 SGHVS, CDR2 FNYEAQ. CDR3 in DNA: TGTGCCAGCAGCTGGGACGCCGGGGAGCAGTACTTC. Translation gives CASSWDAGEQYF.

The J gene is TRBJ2-1, the V gene TRBV6-1; 9 nucleotides align to TRBD2. The CDR3 runs 15 residues. V shed 1 base and J 8 bases; nucleotides not matched to a gene: 6. The germline CDR1 and CDR2 sequences are MNHNS and SASEGT. CDR3 sequence: CASSEGSGSAYEQFF. CDR3 bases: TGTGCCAGCAGTGAAGGTAGCGGGAGTGCGTATGAGCAGTTCTTC.

This clone was counted between two and nine times. The genes are TRBV7-2 and TRBJ2-1, with D tentatively TRBD1 or TRBD2 (5 bases each). The CDR3 totals 15 residues. Germline assignment: CDR1 SGHTA and CDR2 FQGNSA. Trimming cost V 5 bases and J 4 bases, with 15 bases left between them. The CDR3 region is CASSARWGGYNEQFF. The CDR3 nucleotides read TGTGCCAGCAGCGCACGGTGGGGCGGGTACAATGAGCAGTTCTTC.

With respect to this clone: A junction boundary mismatches the germline segment, possibly from a read error. The rearrangement links TRBV6-2 or TRBV6-3 to TRBJ2-1; 9 nucleotides agree with TRBD2. Looked up from germline, CDR1 is MNHEY and CDR2 is SVGEGT. CDR3 size: 16 residues. CDR3 in DNA: TGTGCCAGCAGGTACTTGGGACTAGCTTCCGACAATGAGCAGTTCTTC. Residues: CASRYLGLASDNEQFF.

V usage is TRBV4-2 and J usage is TRBJ2-1; D ambiguous. V lost 3 bases, J lost 5 bases, and 14 bases lay in between. The germline V gene encodes CDR1 LGHNA and CDR2 YNFKEQ. The CDR3 length is 15 residues. DNA of the CDR3: TGTGCCAGCAGCCAGGACCTAAAGAAAAACAATGAGCAGTTCTTC. Protein product: CASSQDLKKNNEQFF.

The V and J genes are TRBV4-1 and TRBJ2-4; a weak D match, TRBD2 (6 bases). Trimming took off 4 bases at V and 0 bases at J, with 16 bases between the two ends. Germline CDR1 is MGHRA and CDR2 is YSYEKL. The CDR3 is made up of 17 amino acids. The CDR3 reads CASSLRDSALAKNIQYF. The CDR3 DNA sequence: TGCGCCAGCAGCCTACGGGACTCTGCTCTAGCCAAAAACATTCAGTACTTC.

There are a few counts of this clone. V gene TRBV5-4 combines with J gene TRBJ1-3; 8 bases align to TRBD1. This CDR3 is 16 amino acids long. Germline CDR1 reads SGHNT; CDR2 reads YYREEE (reference sequence). The V segment lost 0 bases and the J segment 9 bases; nucleotides outside the gene matches: 11. The CDR3 nucleotides read TGTGCCAGCAGCTTGGCGACTGGACAGGGATCCGGCACCATATATTTT. It specifies CASSLATGQGSGTIYF.